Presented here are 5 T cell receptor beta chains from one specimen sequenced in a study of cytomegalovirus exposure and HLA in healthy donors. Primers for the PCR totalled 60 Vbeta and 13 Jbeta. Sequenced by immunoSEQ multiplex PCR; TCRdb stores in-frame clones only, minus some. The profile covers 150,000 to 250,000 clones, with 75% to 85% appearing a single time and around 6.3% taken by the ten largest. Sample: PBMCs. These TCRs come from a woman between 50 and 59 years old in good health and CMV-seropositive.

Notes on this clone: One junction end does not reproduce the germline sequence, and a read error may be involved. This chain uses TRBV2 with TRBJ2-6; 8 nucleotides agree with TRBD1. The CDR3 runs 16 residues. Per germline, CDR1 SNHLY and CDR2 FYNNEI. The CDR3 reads CASLRDRISGANGLTF. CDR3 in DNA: TGTGCCAGCCTACGGGACAGGATCTCTGGGGCCAACGGCCTGACTTTC.

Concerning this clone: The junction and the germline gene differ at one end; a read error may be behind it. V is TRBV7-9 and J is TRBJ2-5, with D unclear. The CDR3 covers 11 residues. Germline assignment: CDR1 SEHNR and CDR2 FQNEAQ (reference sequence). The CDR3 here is CSSSSQETQYF. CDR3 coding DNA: TGTTCCAGCAGCTCTCAAGAGACCCAGTACTTC.

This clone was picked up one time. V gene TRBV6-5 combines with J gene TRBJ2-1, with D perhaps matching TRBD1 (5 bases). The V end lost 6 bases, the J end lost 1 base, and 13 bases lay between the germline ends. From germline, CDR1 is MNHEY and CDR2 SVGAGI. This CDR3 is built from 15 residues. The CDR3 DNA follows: TGTGCCAGCAGCACGCAGGGTGGGTCCTACAATGAGCAGTTCTTC. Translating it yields CASSTQGGSYNEQFF.

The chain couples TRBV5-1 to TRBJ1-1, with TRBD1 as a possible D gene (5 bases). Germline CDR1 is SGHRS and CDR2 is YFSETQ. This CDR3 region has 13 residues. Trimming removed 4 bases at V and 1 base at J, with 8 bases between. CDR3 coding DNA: TGCGCCAGCAGCACAGGATGGAACACTGAAGCTTTCTTT. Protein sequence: CASSTGWNTEAFF.

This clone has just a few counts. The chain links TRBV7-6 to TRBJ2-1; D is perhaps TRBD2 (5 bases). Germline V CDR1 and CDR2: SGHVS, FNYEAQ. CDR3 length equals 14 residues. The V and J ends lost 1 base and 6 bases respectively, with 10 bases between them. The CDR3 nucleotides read TGTGCCAGCAGCTTAGTTGGCGGGTCCAATGAGCAGTTCTTC. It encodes CASSLVGGSNEQFF.